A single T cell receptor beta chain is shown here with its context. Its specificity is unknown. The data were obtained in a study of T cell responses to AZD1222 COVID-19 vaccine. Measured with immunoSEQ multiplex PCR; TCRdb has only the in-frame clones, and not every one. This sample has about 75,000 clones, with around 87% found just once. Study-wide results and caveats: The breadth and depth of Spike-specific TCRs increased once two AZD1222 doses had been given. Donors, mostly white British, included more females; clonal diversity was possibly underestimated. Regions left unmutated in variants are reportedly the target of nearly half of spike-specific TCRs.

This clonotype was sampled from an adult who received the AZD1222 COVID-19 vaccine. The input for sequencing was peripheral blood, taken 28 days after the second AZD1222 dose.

CDR3 region: CASSLSQGTDTQYF. Here the CDR3 DNA reads TGCGCCAGCAGCTTGTCCCAGGGGACAGATACGCAGTATTTT. This chain links TRBV5-1 with TRBJ2-3; weak D call: TRBD1 (6 bases). The CDR3 has 14 residues. V was clipped by 1 base and J by 3 bases, with 9 bases between them. CDR1 and CDR2 from the germline V gene are SGHRS and YFSETQ.